These 11 T cell receptor beta chains were all obtained from the same sample, sequenced in a study of T-cell memory formation after mild COVID-19. TCRdb used MiXCR to reprocess the 5' RACE reads, holding one entry per CDR3 protein. The table has roughly 620,000 distinct CDR3 sequences, 18% seen once. Sequencing input: PBMCs or a T cell subset sorted from them (not recorded which). The source of these receptors is an adult woman who had mild COVID-19 (a few samples of this study predate the infection). Cell type and time point are not known.

This clonotype was seen a handful of times. This rearrangement joins TRBV30 to TRBJ2-3; 8 bases line up with TRBD2. The CDR3 has 15 residues. Germline V gene data show CDR1 as GTSNPN and CDR2 as SVGIG (reference sequence). The J segment lost 9 bases and the V segment lost 1 base, leaving 12 bases of the junction unmatched. The DNA of the CDR3 is TGTGCCTGGAGTGCGACTAGCGCCAAAGGTGCCACGCAGTATTTT. Protein sequence: CAWSATSAKGATQYF.

This clonotype was detected a few times. The chain joins TRBV7-9 to TRBJ1-2; D gene ambiguous. Germline loops: CDR1 SEHNR, CDR2 FQNEAQ (reference sequence). CDR3 length: 14 amino acids. With 1 base removed from V and 4 bases from J, the gap between germline ends came to 10 bases. CDR3 residues: CASSLGLASYGYTF. The CDR3 nucleotides read TGTGCCAGCAGCTTAGGTCTGGCCTCCTATGGCTACACCTTC. Using reference TRBV7-9 and TRBJ1-2 for the parts outside the CDR3, the full variable domain is DTGVSQNPRHKITKRGQNVTFRCDPISEHNRLYWYRQTLGQGPEFLTYFQNEAQLEKSRLLSDRFSAERPKGSFSTLEIQRTEQGDSAMYLCASSLGLASYGYTFGSGTRLTVV.

Of note for this clonotype: This sequence may be a read error, since a much larger clone differs from it by one base. The chain uses TRBV13 and TRBJ1-5; possible D gene TRBD1, 5 bases. This CDR3 has 14 amino acids. Germline CDR1 PRHDT, CDR2 FYEKMQ (reference sequence). Trimming took off 0 bases at V and 3 bases at J, with 6 bases between the two ends. CDR3 DNA: TGTGCCAGCAGCTTAGGAGGGGACAATCAGCCCCAGCATTTT. This encodes CASSLGGDNQPQHF.

This sequence joins TRBV14 and TRBJ1-2, with D perhaps matching TRBD1 (5 bases). Germline V gives CDR1 SGHDN, CDR2 FVKESK. Trimming cost V 4 bases and J 10 bases, with 16 bases left between them. This CDR3 is 13 amino acids long. This CDR3 is CASSPQSGTFYTF. CDR3 nucleotide sequence: TGTGCCAGCAGCCCCCAGTCTGGGACCTTCTACACCTTC.

The V gene is TRBV15, the J gene TRBJ2-3; 8 bases agree with TRBD2. After removal of 1 base from V and 3 bases from J, the junction contained 3 bases not matched to a gene. This CDR3 contains 15 residues. Looked up from germline, CDR1 is LNHNV and CDR2 is YYDKDF (reference sequence). CDR3 nucleotide sequence: TGTGCCACCAGCAGAGGACTAGCGTCGACAGATACGCAGTATTTT. Translated: CATSRGLASTDTQYF.

This clonotype was counted between two and nine times. The J gene is TRBJ1-6, the V gene TRBV12-3 or TRBV12-4; possibly TRBD1 for D (6 bases). V lost 1 base and J lost 8, with 12 bases in between. The CDR3 consists of 15 residues. CDR3 sequence (DNA): TGTGCCAGCAGTTTAGATCACAGGGTTGATTCACCCCTCCACTTT. It yields the protein CASSLDHRVDSPLHF.

This clonotype was observed at least ten times. V and J are TRBV24-1 and TRBJ1-1; no clear D gene. V was shortened by 6 bases and J by 3 bases, with 13 bases between the two germline ends. The CDR3 has 14 amino acids. Germline loops: CDR1 KGHDR, CDR2 SFDVKD. This CDR3 is CATSSGGPYTEAFF. The CDR3 DNA sequence: TGTGCCACCAGTTCAGGAGGGCCTTACACTGAAGCTTTCTTT.

This clonotype has more than one count but fewer than ten. The gene calls are TRBV12-3 or TRBV12-4 and TRBJ2-3, with D tentatively TRBD1 or TRBD2 (6 bases each). This CDR3 region has 15 residues. V was shortened by 2 bases and J by 4 bases, with 13 bases between the two germline ends. The CDR3 loop reads CASSLNPGASDTQYF. In DNA form, the CDR3 reads TGTGCCAGCAGTTTAAACCCGGGGGCATCAGATACGCAGTATTTT.

V and J are TRBV13 and TRBJ2-3, with TRBD2 matching 8 bases. This CDR3 has 17 residues. Per the germline V gene, CDR1 is PRHDT and CDR2 is FYEKMQ (reference sequence). V shed 3 bases, J shed 3 bases, and the junction held 11 bases outside the gene matches. CDR3 in DNA: TGTGCCAGCAGCTTTGCGGGGGGAGGCTCCCCGACAGATACGCAGTATTTT. Protein sequence: CASSFAGGGSPTDTQYF.

J is TRBJ2-1 and V is TRBV4-1, with D unclear. The V and J ends lost 0 bases and 8 bases respectively, with 8 bases between them. This CDR3 spans 13 amino acids. CDR1 and CDR2 from the germline V gene are MGHRA and YSYEKL. DNA for the CDR3: TGCGCCAGCAGCCAAGAGTTTGTCTATGAGCAGTTCTTC. It specifies CASSQEFVYEQFF.

The sample holds a few counts of this clonotype. V and J are TRBV29-1 and TRBJ2-5, with D perhaps matching TRBD2 (5 bases). The CDR3 totals 11 residues. The ends were cut back, 3 bases at V and 3 bases at J, with 5 bases in the middle. Germline CDR1 reads SQVTM; CDR2 reads ANQGSEA. The chain's CDR3 is CSVEREETQYF. DNA of the CDR3: TGCAGCGTTGAGAGGGAAGAGACCCAGTACTTC.